This TCR beta chain is from a study of cytomegalovirus exposure and HLA in healthy donors. Overall study results and limits: Among the most significant clusters, several appeared linked to common viral pathogens in a later analysis. The Asian-associated ancestry cluster reportedly had fewer N-insertions than the roughly 670-donor mean in a later analysis.

Germline lookup yields CDR1 SGHKS and CDR2 YYEKEE (reference sequence). CDR3 size: 17 residues. Trimming left V 0 bases short and J 8 bases short, with 21 bases between. The PCR had 60 Vbeta and 13 Jbeta primers. Profiled with immunoSEQ multiplex PCR; TCRdb holds only in-frame clones, not every one. The sample shows about 100,000 clones, approximately 79% of them seen only once. Healthy bone marrow donors formed the donor group. With regard to this clone: The antigen is not known.

The clonotype originates from a middle-aged woman in good health and CMV-seropositive. The chain combines TRBV5-5 with TRBJ2-1, with D possibly TRBD2 on 5 matching bases. Sequencing was performed on PBMCs. CDR3 in amino acids: CASSLGLGAGNTYEQFF. CDR3 DNA: TGTGCCAGCAGCTTGGGGCTGGGCGCGGGTAATACCTATGAGCAGTTCTTC.